This T cell receptor beta chain came from a study of T cells in women clearing cervical HPV infection. TCRdb's copy holds only in-frame clones and misses some; the assay was immunoSEQ multiplex PCR. The sample table includes around 22,000 clones. The sample consisted of blood buffy coat. This receptor was taken from a woman between 18 and 75 years old with a cervical HPV16 infection that either progressed to CIN3+ or cleared (not recorded which).

CDR3 DNA (partial): TGTGCCAGCAGACTAGTGAGCTCCTACAATGAG. Translation: CASRLVSSYNE. The entire CDR3 reads CASRLVSSYNEQFF. J is TRBJ2-1 and V is TRBV6-2 or TRBV6-3, with D perhaps TRBD2 (5 bases). The read is 3 residues too short to cover the CDR3 end, so that end is filled in from the germline J gene. The CDR3 length is 14 residues. CDR1 is MNHEY and CDR2 is SVGEGT in the germline V gene. V was trimmed by 6 bases and J by 0 bases, leaving 9 bases between them.